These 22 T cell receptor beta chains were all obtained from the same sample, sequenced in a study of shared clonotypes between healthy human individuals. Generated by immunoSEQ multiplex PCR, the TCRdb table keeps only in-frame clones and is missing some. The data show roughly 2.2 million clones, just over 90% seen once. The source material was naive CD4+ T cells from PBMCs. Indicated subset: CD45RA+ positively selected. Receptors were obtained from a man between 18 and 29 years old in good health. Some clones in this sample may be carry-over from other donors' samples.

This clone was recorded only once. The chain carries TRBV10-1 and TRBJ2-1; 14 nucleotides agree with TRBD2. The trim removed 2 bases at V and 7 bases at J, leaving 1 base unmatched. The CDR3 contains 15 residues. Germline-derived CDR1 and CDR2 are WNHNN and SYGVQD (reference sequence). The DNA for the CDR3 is TGCGCCAGCAGTGAGGGGACTAGCGGGGGTAATGAGCAGTTCTTC. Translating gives CASSEGTSGGNEQFF.

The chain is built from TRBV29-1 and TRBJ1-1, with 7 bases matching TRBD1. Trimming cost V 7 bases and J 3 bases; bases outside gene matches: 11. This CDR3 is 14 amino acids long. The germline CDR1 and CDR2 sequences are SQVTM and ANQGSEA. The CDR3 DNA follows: TGCAGCGCTAGAGACGGGACAGCGCACACTGAAGCTTTCTTT. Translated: CSARDGTAHTEAFF.

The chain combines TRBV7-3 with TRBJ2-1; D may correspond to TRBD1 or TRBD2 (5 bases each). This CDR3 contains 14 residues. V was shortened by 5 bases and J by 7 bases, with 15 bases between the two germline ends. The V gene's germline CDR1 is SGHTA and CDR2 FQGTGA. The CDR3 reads CASSPGAGENEQFF. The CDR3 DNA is TGTGCCAGCAGCCCCGGGGCTGGGGAGAATGAGCAGTTCTTC.

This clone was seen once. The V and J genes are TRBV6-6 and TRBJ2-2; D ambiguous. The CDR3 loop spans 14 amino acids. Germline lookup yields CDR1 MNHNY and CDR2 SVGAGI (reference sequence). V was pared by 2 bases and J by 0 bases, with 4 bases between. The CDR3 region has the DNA TGTGCCAGCAGTTACCAGTCGAACACCGGGGAGCTGTTTTTT. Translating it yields CASSYQSNTGELFF.

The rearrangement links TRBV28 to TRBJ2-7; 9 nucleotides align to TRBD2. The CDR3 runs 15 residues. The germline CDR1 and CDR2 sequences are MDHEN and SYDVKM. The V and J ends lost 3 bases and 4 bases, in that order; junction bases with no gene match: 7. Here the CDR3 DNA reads TGTGCCAGCAGTTTTACGGGGACTAGCAGATACGAGCAGTACTTC. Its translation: CASSFTGTSRYEQYF. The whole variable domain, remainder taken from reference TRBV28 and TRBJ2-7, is DVKVTQSSRYLVKRTGEKVFLECVQDMDHENMFWYRQDPGLGLRLIYFSYDVKMKEKGDIPEGYSVSREKKERFSLILESASTNQTSMYLCASSFTGTSRYEQYFGPGTRLTVT.

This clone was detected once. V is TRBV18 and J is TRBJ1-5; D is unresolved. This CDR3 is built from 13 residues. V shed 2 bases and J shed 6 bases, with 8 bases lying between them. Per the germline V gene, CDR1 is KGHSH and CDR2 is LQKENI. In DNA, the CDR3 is TGTGCCAGCTCACCAGGGCGTCTTCAGCCCCAGCATTTT. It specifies CASSPGRLQPQHF.

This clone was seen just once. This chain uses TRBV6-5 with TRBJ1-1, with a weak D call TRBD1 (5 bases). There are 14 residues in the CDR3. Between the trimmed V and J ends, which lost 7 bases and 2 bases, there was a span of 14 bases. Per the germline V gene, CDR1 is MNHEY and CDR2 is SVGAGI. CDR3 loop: CASKLHGGNTEAFF. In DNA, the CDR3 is TGTGCCAGCAAACTCCATGGGGGTAACACTGAAGCTTTCTTT.

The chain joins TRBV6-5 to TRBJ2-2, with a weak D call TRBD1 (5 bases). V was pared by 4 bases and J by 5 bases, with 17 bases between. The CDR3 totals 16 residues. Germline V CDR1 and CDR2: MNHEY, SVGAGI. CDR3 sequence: CASSLGTAGPTGELFF. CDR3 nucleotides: TGTGCCAGCAGTTTGGGTACGGCAGGGCCGACCGGGGAGCTGTTTTTT.

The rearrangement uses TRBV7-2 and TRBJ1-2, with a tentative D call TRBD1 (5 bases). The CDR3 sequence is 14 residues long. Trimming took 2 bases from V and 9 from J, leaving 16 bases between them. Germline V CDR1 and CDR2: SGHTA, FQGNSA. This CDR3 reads CASSLTGLRNSYTF. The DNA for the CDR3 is TGTGCCAGCAGCTTAACGGGGCTCCGGAACAGCTACACCTTC.

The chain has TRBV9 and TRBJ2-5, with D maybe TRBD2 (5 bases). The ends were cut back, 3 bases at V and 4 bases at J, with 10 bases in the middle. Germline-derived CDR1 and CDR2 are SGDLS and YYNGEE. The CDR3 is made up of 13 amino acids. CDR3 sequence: CASSGTLGETQYF. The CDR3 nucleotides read TGTGCCAGCAGCGGGACTCTTGGAGAGACCCAGTACTTC.

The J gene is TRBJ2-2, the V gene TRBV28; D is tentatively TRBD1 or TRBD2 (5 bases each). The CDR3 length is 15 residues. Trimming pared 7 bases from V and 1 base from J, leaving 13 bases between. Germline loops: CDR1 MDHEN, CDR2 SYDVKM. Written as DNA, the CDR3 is TGTGCCAGCACCCCCGGGGCGGAGAACACCGGGGAGCTGTTTTTT. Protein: CASTPGAENTGELFF.

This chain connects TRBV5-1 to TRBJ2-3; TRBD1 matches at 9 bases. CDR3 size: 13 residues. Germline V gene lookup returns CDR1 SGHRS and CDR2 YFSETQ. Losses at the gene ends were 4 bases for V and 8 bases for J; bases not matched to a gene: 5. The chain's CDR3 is CASSPGQGVTQYF. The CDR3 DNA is TGCGCCAGCAGCCCGGGACAGGGAGTTACGCAGTATTTT.

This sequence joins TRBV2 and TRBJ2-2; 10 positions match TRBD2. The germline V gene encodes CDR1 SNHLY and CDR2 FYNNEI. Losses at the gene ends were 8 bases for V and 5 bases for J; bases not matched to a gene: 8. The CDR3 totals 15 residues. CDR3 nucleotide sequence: TGTGCCAGCCAACTAGCGGGAAGCCGGACCGGGGAGCTGTTTTTT. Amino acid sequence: CASQLAGSRTGELFF.

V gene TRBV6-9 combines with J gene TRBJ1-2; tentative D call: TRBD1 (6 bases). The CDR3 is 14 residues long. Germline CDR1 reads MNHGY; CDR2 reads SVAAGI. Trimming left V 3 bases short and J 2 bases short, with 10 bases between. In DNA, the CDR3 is TGTGCCAGCAGTTACAGGGGAGGGAACTATGGCTACACCTTC. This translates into CASSYRGGNYGYTF.

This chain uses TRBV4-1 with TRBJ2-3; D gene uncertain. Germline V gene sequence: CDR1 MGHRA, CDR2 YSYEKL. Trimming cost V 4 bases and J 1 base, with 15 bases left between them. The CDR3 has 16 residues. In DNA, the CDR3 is TGCGCCAGCAGCCCCCGGACGGCTATTGGCACAGATACGCAGTATTTT. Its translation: CASSPRTAIGTDTQYF.

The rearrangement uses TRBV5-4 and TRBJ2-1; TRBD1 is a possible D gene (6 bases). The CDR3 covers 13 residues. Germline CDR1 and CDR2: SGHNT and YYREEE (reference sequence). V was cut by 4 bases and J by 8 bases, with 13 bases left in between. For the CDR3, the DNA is TGTGCCAGCAGCCCCCAGGGGATGGATGAGCAGTTCTTC. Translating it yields CASSPQGMDEQFF.

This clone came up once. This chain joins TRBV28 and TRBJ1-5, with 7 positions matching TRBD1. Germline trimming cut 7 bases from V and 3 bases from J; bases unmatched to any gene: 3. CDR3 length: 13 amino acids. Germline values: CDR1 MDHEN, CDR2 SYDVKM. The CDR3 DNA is TGTGCCAGCACCGGGACAGTCAATCAGCCCCAGCATTTT. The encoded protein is CASTGTVNQPQHF.

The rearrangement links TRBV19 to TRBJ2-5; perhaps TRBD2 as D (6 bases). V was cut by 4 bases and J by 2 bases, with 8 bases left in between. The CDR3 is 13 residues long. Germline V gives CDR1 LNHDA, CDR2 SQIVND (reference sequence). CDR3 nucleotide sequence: TGTGCCAGTAGTAGCGGGGATCAAGAGACCCAGTACTTC. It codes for CASSSGDQETQYF.

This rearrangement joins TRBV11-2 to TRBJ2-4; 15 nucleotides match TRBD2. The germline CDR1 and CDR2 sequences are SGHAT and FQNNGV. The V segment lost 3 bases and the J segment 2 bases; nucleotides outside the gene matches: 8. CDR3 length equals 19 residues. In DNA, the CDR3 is TGTGCCAGCAGCTTGGGACTAGCGGGAGGAACGAGGTCCAAAAACATTCAGTACTTC. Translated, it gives CASSLGLAGGTRSKNIQYF.

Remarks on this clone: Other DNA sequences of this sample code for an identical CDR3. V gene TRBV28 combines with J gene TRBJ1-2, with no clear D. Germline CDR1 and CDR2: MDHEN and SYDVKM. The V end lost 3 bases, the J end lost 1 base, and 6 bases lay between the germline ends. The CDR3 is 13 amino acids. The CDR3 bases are TGTGCCAGCAGTTTGAACAGTAACTATGGCTACACCTTC. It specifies CASSLNSNYGYTF.

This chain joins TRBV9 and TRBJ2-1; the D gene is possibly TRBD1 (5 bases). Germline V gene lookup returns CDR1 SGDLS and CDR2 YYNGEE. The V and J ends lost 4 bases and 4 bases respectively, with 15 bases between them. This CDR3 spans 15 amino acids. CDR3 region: CASSPLGASYNEQFF. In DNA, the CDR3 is TGTGCCAGCAGCCCCCTTGGGGCCTCTTACAATGAGCAGTTCTTC. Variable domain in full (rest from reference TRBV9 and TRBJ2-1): DSGVTQTPKHLITATGQRVTLRCSPRSGDLSVYWYQQSLDQGLQFLIQYYNGEERAKGNILERFSAQQFPDLHSELNLSSLELGDSALYFCASSPLGASYNEQFFGPGTRLTVL.

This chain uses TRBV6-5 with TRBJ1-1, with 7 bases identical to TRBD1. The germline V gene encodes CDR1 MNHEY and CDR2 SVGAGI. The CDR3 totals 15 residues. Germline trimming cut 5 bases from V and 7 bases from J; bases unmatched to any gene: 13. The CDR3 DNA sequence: TGTGCCAGCAGTCCGCCACGGACAGGCTTATATGAAGCTTTCTTT. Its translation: CASSPPRTGLYEAFF.